The next 32 T cell receptor beta chains were all read from a single sample in a study of cytomegalovirus exposure and HLA in healthy donors. The PCR used 60 Vbeta and 13 Jbeta primers. This table comes from immunoSEQ multiplex PCR, and its TCRdb copy is limited to in-frame clones, with some not included. The sample table sets out some 200,000 clones. The sequencing input was PBMCs. These receptor sequences come from a girl aged 2 to 10 in good health and CMV-seropositive.

The V and J genes are TRBV6-1 and TRBJ1-5; tentatively, D is TRBD1 (5 bases). Trimming stripped 4 bases from V and 1 base from J, with 23 bases between. The CDR3 totals 19 residues. The germline V gene has CDR1 MNHNS and CDR2 SASEGT. CDR3 sequence reads: CASSADRGWGGGSNQPQHF. The CDR3 DNA reads as TGTGCCAGCAGTGCCGACCGAGGCTGGGGCGGAGGGAGCAATCAGCCCCAGCATTTT.

The rearrangement uses TRBV2 and TRBJ1-2; D may be TRBD1 (5 bases). The CDR3 spans 16 residues. Per germline, CDR1 SNHLY and CDR2 FYNNEI. Deletions cut 4 bases from V and 0 bases from J, with 15 bases between. This chain's CDR3 is CASSVYRSNTNYGYTF. The CDR3 nucleotides are TGTGCCAGCAGTGTTTACAGGAGTAATACTAACTATGGCTACACCTTC.

This chain uses TRBV11-2 with TRBJ1-1; 9 positions agree with TRBD1. Germline CDR1 SGHAT, CDR2 FQNNGV. Losses at the gene ends were 5 bases for V and 4 bases for J; bases not matched to a gene: 5. The CDR3 loop spans 14 amino acids. The CDR3 nucleotides are TGTGCCAGCAGCCTAACGACAGGGGGCACTGAAGCTTTCTTT. This translates into CASSLTTGGTEAFF.

The gene calls are TRBV5-1 and TRBJ2-3, with 12 bases fitting TRBD2. The germline CDR1 and CDR2 sequences are SGHRS and YFSETQ. Trimming at V came to 5 bases and at J to 2 bases, leaving 6 bases not matched to a gene. CDR3 length equals 16 residues. In nucleotides, the CDR3 is TGCGCCAGCAGGCGTAGGACTAGCGGGATCACAGATACGCAGTATTTT. This sequence encodes CASRRRTSGITDTQYF.

The CDR3 DNA follows: TGTGCCAGCAGACCGGGACAGGGAAGCTATGGCTACACCTTC. Its translation is CASRPGQGSYGYTF. This chain connects TRBV6-5 to TRBJ1-2; 9 nucleotides align to TRBD1. The CDR3 consists of 14 residues. Germline loops: CDR1 MNHEY, CDR2 SVGAGI. The V gene end was trimmed by 6 bases and the J gene end by 4 bases; junction bases not matched to a gene: 6.

The V gene is TRBV7-9, the J gene TRBJ1-1; no definite D call. CDR1 SEHNR and CDR2 FQNEAQ come from the germline V gene (reference sequence). The V end lost 2 bases, the J end lost 2 bases, and 6 bases lay between the germline ends. This CDR3 spans 13 amino acids. CDR3 residues: CASSLSVNTEAFF. In DNA form, the CDR3 reads TGTGCCAGCAGCTTATCTGTCAACACTGAAGCTTTCTTT.

V is TRBV2 and J is TRBJ2-7; 13 bases are a match to TRBD2. The CDR3 runs to 18 residues. Germline CDR1 is SNHLY and CDR2 is FYNNEI. Trimming took 4 bases from V and 6 from J; bases not matched to a gene: 15. The CDR3 nucleotides are TGTGCCAGCAGTGCTGAGACGTTACTAGCGGGAGGGCCAGGCGAGCAGTACTTC. Its translation is CASSAETLLAGGPGEQYF.

The V call is TRBV5-1, the J call TRBJ2-5; D is possibly TRBD2 (5 bases). The DNA matches TRBJ2-7 better at its end, which makes the J call doubtful. Germline lookup yields CDR1 SGHRS and CDR2 YFSETQ. This CDR3 spans 20 amino acids. CDR3 coding DNA: TGCGCCAGCAGCTTGGCCCCCGTTCCGACTAAGAGTAGGGCCGGGTACGAGCAGTACTTC. Its protein product is CASSLAPVPTKSRAGYEQYF.

CDR3 nucleotides: TGTGCCATCAGAGGGACTAGCGGCGAGGAGACCCAGTACTTC. This translates into CAIRGTSGEETQYF. V usage is TRBV10-3 and J usage is TRBJ2-5; TRBD2 matches 11 bases. This CDR3 region has 14 residues. The V gene end was trimmed by 6 bases and the J gene end by 5 bases; junction bases not matched to a gene: 5. Germline lookup yields CDR1 ENHRY and CDR2 SYGVKD.

The V and J genes are TRBV19 and TRBJ1-1; 9 bases align to TRBD1. Trimming removed 6 bases from V and 4 bases from J; junction bases left unmatched: 6. Germline V gene data show CDR1 as LNHDA and CDR2 as SQIVND (reference sequence). The CDR3 has 14 residues. CDR3 in amino acids: CASRRDRAGTEAFF. CDR3 DNA sequence: TGTGCCAGTAGAAGGGACAGGGCGGGCACTGAAGCTTTCTTT.

The V call is TRBV5-1, the J call TRBJ2-2; 9 bases match TRBD1. CDR3 length equals 17 residues. Germline V gene sequence: CDR1 SGHRS, CDR2 YFSETQ. The V gene end was trimmed by 2 bases and the J gene end by 3 bases; junction bases not matched to a gene: 8. CDR3 loop: CASSFPTGGGDTGELFF. CDR3 coding DNA: TGCGCCAGCAGCTTCCCCACAGGGGGCGGAGACACCGGGGAGCTGTTTTTT.

The rearrangement joins TRBV10-3 to TRBJ1-2, with 8 nucleotides matching TRBD1. V lost 10 bases to trimming and J lost 3 bases; unmatched junction nucleotides: 10. CDR3 length: 14 residues. Germline V CDR1 and CDR2: ENHRY, SYGVKD. The CDR3 spells CATIPMGQDYGYTF. The CDR3 DNA is TGTGCCACTATTCCCATGGGACAGGACTATGGCTACACCTTC.

As concerns this clone: Other DNA sequences in the same sample also yield this CDR3. The chain links TRBV18 to TRBJ1-2, with D tentatively TRBD1 (5 bases). V lost 1 base and J lost 2, with 5 bases in between. The CDR3 consists of 13 residues. Germline CDR1 is KGHSH and CDR2 is LQKENI. The CDR3 nucleotides are TGTGCCAGCTCACCACGACAGAACTATGGCTACACCTTC. Amino acid sequence: CASSPRQNYGYTF.

The J gene is TRBJ2-1, the V gene TRBV5-1; 9 bases are a match to TRBD1. The V gene end was trimmed by 4 bases and the J gene end by 0 bases; junction bases not matched to a gene: 8. The V gene's germline CDR1 is SGHRS and CDR2 YFSETQ. This CDR3 has 17 amino acids. CDR3 amino acids: CASSRIQGASSYNEQFF. The CDR3 bases are TGCGCCAGCAGCAGAATACAGGGGGCGAGCTCCTACAATGAGCAGTTCTTC.

The rearrangement links TRBV14 to TRBJ2-1; 8 bases agree with TRBD2. In germline, CDR1 is SGHDN, CDR2 FVKESK. The CDR3 has 16 residues. V trimming: 2 bases; J trimming: 0 bases; junction bases outside the gene matches: 3. CDR3 nucleotides: TGTGCCAGCAGCCAATTCGGGAGGGCCTCCTACAATGAGCAGTTCTTC. Translated: CASSQFGRASYNEQFF. Looking up the rest from reference TRBV14 and TRBJ2-1 gives the full variable domain: EAGVTQFPSHSVIEKGQTVTLRCDPISGHDNLYWYRRVMGKEIKFLLHFVKESKQDESGMPNNRFLAERTGGTYSTLKVQPAELEDSGVYFCASSQFGRASYNEQFFGPGTRLTVL.

The V call is TRBV9, the J call TRBJ1-1, with TRBD1 matching over 8 bases. Germline CDR1 SGDLS, CDR2 YYNGEE. CDR3 length: 15 amino acids. Losses at the gene ends were 4 bases for V and 5 bases for J; bases not matched to a gene: 10. CDR3 in amino acids: CASSFPTGVGTEAFF. The CDR3 DNA reads TGTGCCAGCAGCTTTCCGACAGGGGTAGGGACTGAAGCTTTCTTT.

This chain links TRBV5-6 with TRBJ2-1; 13 nucleotides align to TRBD2. CDR1 is SGHDT, CDR2 YYEEEE, per germline. The junction had 10 bases not matched to a gene; V was cut back by 1 base and J by 3 bases. The CDR3 has 19 amino acids. The CDR3 DNA reads TGTGCCAGCAGCTTGAAGGTAGGACTAGCGGGAGAGGTCTACAATGAGCAGTTCTTC. Amino acids: CASSLKVGLAGEVYNEQFF. The full variable domain, its missing parts supplied by reference TRBV5-6 and TRBJ2-1, is DAGVTQSPTHLIKTRGQQVTLRCSPKSGHDTVSWYQQALGQGPQFIFQYYEEEERQRGNFPDRFSGHQFPNYSSELNVNALLLGDSALYLCASSLKVGLAGEVYNEQFFGPGTRLTVL.

The chain is built from TRBV19 and TRBJ1-5; 11 bases agree with TRBD1. The J segment lost 0 bases and the V segment lost 0 bases, leaving 10 bases of the junction unmatched. In germline, CDR1 is LNHDA, CDR2 SQIVND (reference sequence). This CDR3 region has 20 residues. The CDR3 nucleotides are TGTGCCAGTAGTATAGATCACCTTGGACAGGGGGCGGTTAGCAATCAGCCCCAGCATTTT. It specifies CASSIDHLGQGAVSNQPQHF.

The genes are TRBV2 and TRBJ2-1; TRBD2 agrees at 10 bases. Germline CDR1 reads SNHLY; CDR2 reads FYNNEI. CDR3 size: 16 residues. Germline trimming cut 3 bases from V and 4 bases from J; bases unmatched to any gene: 6. CDR3 coding DNA: TGTGCCAGCAGTGAGGCTAGCGGGAGTAATTACAATGAGCAGTTCTTC. This codes for CASSEASGSNYNEQFF.

This chain connects TRBV5-1 to TRBJ2-7; D not resolved. The CDR3 has 11 residues. V dropped 3 bases and J dropped 6 bases, with 7 bases sitting between them. The germline CDR1 and CDR2 sequences are SGHRS and YFSETQ. The CDR3: CASSSTGEQYF. CDR3 DNA: TGCGCCAGCAGCTCAACCGGCGAGCAGTACTTC.

The chain combines TRBV11-2 with TRBJ2-3; a weak D match, TRBD1 (6 bases). The CDR3 has 14 amino acids. V lost 2 bases and J lost 1, with 7 bases in between. Germline V gene lookup returns CDR1 SGHAT and CDR2 FQNNGV. DNA for the CDR3: TGTGCCAGCAGCTTAAACAGGGGCACAGATACGCAGTATTTT. It translates to CASSLNRGTDTQYF.

The chain couples TRBV7-2 to TRBJ2-3; 10 nucleotides line up with TRBD2. From germline, CDR1 is SGHTA and CDR2 FQGNSA. V dropped 5 bases and J dropped 4; count of bases not matched to a gene: 6. CDR3 size: 15 residues. This CDR3 reads CASSPRTSGADTQYF. CDR3 DNA sequence: TGTGCCAGCAGCCCCCGGACTAGCGGTGCAGATACGCAGTATTTT.

This chain links TRBV6-5 with TRBJ2-2, with TRBD2 matching over 8 bases. With V trimmed by 10 bases and J by 7 bases, 8 bases remained unmatched. The CDR3 spans 13 residues. The germline V gene has CDR1 MNHEY and CDR2 SVGAGI. The CDR3 sequence is CATSGGVLGELFF. The CDR3 DNA reads TGTGCCACCTCCGGGGGGGTCCTCGGGGAGCTGTTTTTT.

This chain links TRBV6-5 with TRBJ2-7, with 12 bases lining up with TRBD1. V trimming: 2 bases; J trimming: 7 bases; junction bases outside the gene matches: 6. Germline V CDR1 and CDR2: MNHEY, SVGAGI. The CDR3 has 15 residues. In DNA, the CDR3 is TGTGCCAGCAGTTACGCCGGGACAGGGGGCTGGGAGCAGTACTTC. As protein: CASSYAGTGGWEQYF.

Here the CDR3 DNA reads TGTGCCAGCACCAGGACAGGGGGCAACAGGCAGCCCCAGCATTTT. Its translation is CASTRTGGNRQPQHF. This rearrangement joins TRBV6-1 to TRBJ1-5; the match to TRBD1 covers 11 bases. Germline loops: CDR1 MNHNS, CDR2 SASEGT. The CDR3 loop spans 15 amino acids. V lost 7 bases and J lost 7; bases outside the gene matches: 9.

The CDR3 nucleotides are TGTGCCAGCAGTGTCGGACAGGAGTCCCATCAGCCCCAGCATTTT. Translating it yields CASSVGQESHQPQHF. This chain links TRBV6-1 with TRBJ1-5; TRBD1 aligns across 7 bases. Germline V lookup: CDR1 MNHNS, CDR2 SASEGT. This CDR3 is built from 15 residues. Trimming took 4 bases from V and 5 from J; bases not matched to a gene: 8.

J is TRBJ2-2 and V is TRBV7-3; the match to TRBD2 covers 13 bases. Germline loops: CDR1 SGHTA, CDR2 FQGTGA. V trimming: 1 base; J trimming: 6 bases; junction bases outside the gene matches: 17. The CDR3 runs to 21 residues. The CDR3 spells CASSLIGLAGVDLLPPGELFF. CDR3 coding DNA: TGTGCCAGCAGCTTAATCGGACTAGCGGGAGTGGATCTGCTACCCCCCGGGGAGCTGTTTTTT.

This chain joins TRBV6-6 and TRBJ2-1; 7 nucleotides match TRBD2. The V gene end was trimmed by 6 bases and the J gene end by 9 bases; junction bases not matched to a gene: 14. The CDR3 is 15 amino acids. Germline V gives CDR1 MNHNY, CDR2 SVGAGI (reference sequence). The CDR3 spells CASSPESGTMSEQFF. Written as DNA, the CDR3 is TGTGCCAGCAGCCCGGAATCCGGGACTATGAGTGAGCAGTTCTTC.

The V call is TRBV4-1, the J call TRBJ2-7; a possible D gene is TRBD2 (5 bases). There are 17 residues in the CDR3. Trimming shortened V by 3 bases and J by 0 bases, and 18 bases separated the two germline ends. Germline CDR1 MGHRA, CDR2 YSYEKL. This chain's CDR3 is CASSQEELVSGSYEQYF. The CDR3 DNA follows: TGCGCCAGCAGCCAGGAAGAACTAGTTTCTGGCTCCTACGAGCAGTACTTC.

The rearrangement links TRBV5-6 to TRBJ2-7; 9 bases are shared with TRBD2. There are 16 residues in the CDR3. Trimming cost V 0 bases and J 2 bases; bases outside gene matches: 6. CDR1 is SGHDT, CDR2 YYEEEE, per germline. As DNA, the CDR3 is TGTGCCAGCAGCTTGGGCGCGGGAGGGGCGGCCTACGAGCAGTACTTC. It is translated as CASSLGAGGAAYEQYF.

The chain has TRBV2 and TRBJ1-5; D is perhaps TRBD1 (5 bases). Between the trimmed V and J ends, which lost 8 bases and 0 bases, there was a span of 14 bases. Germline-derived CDR1 and CDR2 are SNHLY and FYNNEI. The CDR3 is 15 amino acids. CDR3 coding DNA: TGTGCCAGCGCCCGACAGTCCTATAGCAATCAGCCCCAGCATTTT. Its translation: CASARQSYSNQPQHF. The whole variable domain, filled in from reference TRBV2 and TRBJ1-5, reads EPEVTQTPSHQVTQMGQEVILRCVPISNHLYFYWYRQILGQKVEFLVSFYNNEISEKSEIFDDQFSVERPDGSNFTLKIRSTKLEDSAMYFCASARQSYSNQPQHFGDGTRLSIL.

The rearrangement uses TRBV28 and TRBJ2-6; 8 bases match TRBD1. The V and J ends lost 5 bases and 2 bases, in that order; junction bases with no gene match: 17. The CDR3 consists of 20 residues. Germline CDR1 is MDHEN and CDR2 is SYDVKM. The CDR3 sequence is CASSSFWGPGGRTGANVLTF. CDR3 sequence (DNA): TGTGCCAGCAGTAGTTTTTGGGGGCCAGGGGGCAGGACTGGGGCCAACGTCCTGACTTTC.